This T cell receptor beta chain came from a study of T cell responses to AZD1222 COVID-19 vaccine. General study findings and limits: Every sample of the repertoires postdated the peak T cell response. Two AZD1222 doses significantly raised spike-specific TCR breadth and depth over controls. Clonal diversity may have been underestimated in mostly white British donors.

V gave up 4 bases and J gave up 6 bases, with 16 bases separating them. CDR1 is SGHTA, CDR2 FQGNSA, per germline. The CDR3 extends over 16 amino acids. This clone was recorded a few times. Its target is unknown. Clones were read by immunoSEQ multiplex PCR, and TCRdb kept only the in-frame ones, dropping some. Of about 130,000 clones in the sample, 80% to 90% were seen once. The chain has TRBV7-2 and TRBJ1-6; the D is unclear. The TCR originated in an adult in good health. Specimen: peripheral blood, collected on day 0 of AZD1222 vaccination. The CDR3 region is CASSYVGGPSNSPLHF. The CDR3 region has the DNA TGTGCCAGCAGCTACGTCGGTGGCCCCTCTAATTCACCCCTCCACTTT.